The present T cell receptor (beta chain) was sequenced within a study of blood T cell repertoires in COVID-19. Study background: COVID-19 samples, acute and convalescent, were from the United States, Italy and Spain.

This clone was seen a single time. Trimming took 4 bases from V and 1 from J; bases not matched to a gene: 9. The CDR3 runs to 19 residues. Germline V gene data show CDR1 as SNHLY and CDR2 as FYNNEI. Produced via immunoSEQ multiplex PCR; TCRdb's table is partial and in-frame only. The sample has 180,000 or so clones; about 83% are singletons. Specimen: PBMCs or T cells enriched from blood (not recorded which). This sequence originates from a woman between 25 and 40 years old who had recovered from COVID-19. The chain recombines TRBV2 with TRBJ2-3; TRBD2 matches at 15 bases. CDR3: CASSVRTSGREEGTDTQYF. The CDR3 DNA follows: TGTGCCAGCAGTGTGAGGACTAGCGGGAGGGAAGAGGGCACAGATACGCAGTATTTT.